This TCR beta chain was captured in a study of immune evolution from preneoplasia to lung adenocarcinoma. Study-wide findings and caveats: Later-stage lesions seemingly showed higher T cell density and diversity than normal lung. Normal lung had the highest top T cell clone frequencies.

Measured with immunoSEQ multiplex PCR; TCRdb has only the in-frame clones, and not every one. Here the sample spans roughly 28,000 clones, 65% to 75% being singletons. Two lung cancer pathologists independently confirmed each histologic diagnosis. Deletions cut 1 base from V and 12 bases from J, with 16 bases between. The CDR3 totals 13 residues. Per the germline V gene, CDR1 is SEHNR and CDR2 is FQNEAQ (reference sequence). On this clone: No antigen is known for it.

The clonotype originates from a person aged 55 to 70 with invasive lung adenocarcinoma. Some clones in this sample may be carry-over from other donors' samples. The J gene is TRBJ2-7, the V gene TRBV7-9, with D unresolved. Sequencing was performed on FFPE invasive lung adenocarcinoma tissue. CDR3 sequence: CASSLGGKGGGYF. In DNA, the CDR3 is TGTGCCAGCAGCTTAGGTGGTAAGGGCGGCGGGTACTTC.